This TCR beta chain emerged from a study of graft-versus-host responses after intestinal transplantation. The data were produced by immunoSEQ multiplex PCR, yet TCRdb's version contains in-frame clones alone and is incomplete. The table lists 99,000 or so clones, 86% of them singletons. From germline, CDR1 is LGHNA and CDR2 YNFKEQ. The length of the CDR3 is 14 residues. V was cut by 0 bases and J by 5 bases, with 10 bases left in between. The chain uses TRBV4-2 and TRBJ1-1; D is undetermined. This clonotype originated in a human patient who received an intestinal transplant, so some T cells may come from the graft donor. The material was PBMCs, obtained 255 days after intestinal transplant. The CDR3 reads CASSQEAEGTEAFF. CDR3 nucleotides: TGTGCCAGCAGCCAAGAGGCGGAAGGAACTGAAGCTTTCTTT.